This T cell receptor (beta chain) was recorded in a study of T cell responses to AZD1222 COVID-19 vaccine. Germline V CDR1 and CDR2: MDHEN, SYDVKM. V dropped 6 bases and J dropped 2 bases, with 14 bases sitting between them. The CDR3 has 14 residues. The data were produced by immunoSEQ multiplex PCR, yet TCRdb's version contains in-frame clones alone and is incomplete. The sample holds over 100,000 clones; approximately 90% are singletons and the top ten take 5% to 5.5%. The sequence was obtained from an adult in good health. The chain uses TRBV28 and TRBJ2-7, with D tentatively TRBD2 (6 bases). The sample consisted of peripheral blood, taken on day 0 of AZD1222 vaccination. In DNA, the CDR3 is TGTGCCAGCAGACCCCGGGACTTACCCTACGAGCAGTACTTC. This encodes CASRPRDLPYEQYF.